These T cell receptor beta chains were read from a single sample in a study of radiotherapy plus CTLA-4 blockade in lung cancer. Measured with immunoSEQ multiplex PCR; TCRdb has only the in-frame clones, and not every one. The table lists 90,000 or so clones, around four fifths of them singletons, with under 0.85% in the top ten. The sequencing here drew on peripheral blood, taken from a patient treated with radiotherapy plus ipilimumab. Receptor source: a human donor with non-small cell lung cancer who had stable disease on radiotherapy plus ipilimumab. Each CDR3 is given with its conserved first and last residue. The D gene is left open where the match is weak. Size values are once, few and many counts, or a class for expanded clones, and some rows have none.

cdr3_length	v_call	j_call	clone_size	d_call	cdr3_aa	cdr3_nt
13	TRBV11-1	TRBJ1-5	.	.	CASSLGRGQPQHF	TGTGCCAGCAGCCTCGGGAGAGGTCAGCCCCAGCATTTT
15	TRBV6-6	TRBJ2-7	.	.	CASSFVGTPNYEQYF	TGTGCCAGCAGCTTTGTCGGGACACCTAATTACGAGCAGTACTTC
13	TRBV9	TRBJ2-2	.	.	CASSFDFSGELFF	TGTGCCAGCAGCTTCGACTTTTCCGGGGAGCTGTTTTTT
13	TRBV5-1	TRBJ2-3	.	.	CASRWGSTDTQYF	TGCGCCAGCAGGTGGGGGAGCACAGATACGCAGTATTTT
15	TRBV28	TRBJ2-5	.	TRBD1	CASSPRQGWGETQYF	TGTGCCAGCAGTCCCCGACAGGGATGGGGAGAGACCCAGTACTTC
11	TRBV27	TRBJ1-5	once	.	CASTPYQPQHF	TGTGCCAGCACCCCTTATCAGCCCCAGCATTTT
15	TRBV10-3	TRBJ1-5	.	.	CAISERQGSTQPQHF	TGTGCCATCAGTGAAAGGCAGGGGTCCACTCAGCCCCAGCATTTT
15	TRBV28	TRBJ2-7	.	TRBD1	CASSRGGTGGHEQYF	TGTGCCAGCAGCAGGGGAGGGACAGGGGGCCACGAGCAGTACTTC
15	TRBV7-2	TRBJ2-2	.	.	CASSLTGANTGELFF	TGTGCCAGCAGCTTGACAGGAGCGAACACCGGGGAGCTGTTTTTT
13	TRBV30	TRBJ1-5	.	.	CAWGRQDNQPQHF	TGTGCCTGGGGCCGACAGGACAATCAGCCCCAGCATTTT
13	TRBV5-1	TRBJ1-1	few	.	CASSLDGGIVAFF	TGCGCCAGCAGCTTGGACGGAGGCATAGTAGCTTTCTTT
13	TRBV7-3	TRBJ2-7	few	TRBD2	CASSFGGSYEQYF	TGTGCCAGCAGCTTCGGGGGGTCCTACGAGCAGTACTTC
15	TRBV6-5	TRBJ1-6	.	TRBD1	CASSYTGDYNSPLHF	TGTGCCAGCAGTTACACAGGGGATTATAATTCACCCCTCCACTTT